This T cell receptor (beta chain) was obtained from a study of shared clonotypes between healthy human individuals. Among the donors, all were Caucasian adults who lived in Nashville, Tennessee. Germline values: CDR1 LGHNA, CDR2 YSLEER. The CDR3 sequence is 15 residues long. V lost 1 base and J 1 base, leaving 8 bases between the germline ends. Study-wide points: Few donors restricted represented genetic and exposure-history diversity.

Sorted-subset replicate PCR reactions were performed with approximately 0.2 ug DNA, corresponding to roughly 30,000 T cell genomes. The repertoire was sequenced with immunoSEQ multiplex PCR; TCRdb's copy has only in-frame clones and lacks some. The sample records around 2.3 million clones, nearly 97% being singletons. Concerning this clone: Its target is not known.

The chain recombines TRBV4-3 with TRBJ1-5; D ambiguous. The clonotype originates from a man between 18 and 35 years old in good health. The sequencing sample was made of naive CD4+ T cells sorted from blood. The subset is: CD45RA+ positively selected. Here the CDR3 reads CASSQGLGSNQPQHF. DNA of the CDR3: TGCGCCAGCAGCCAAGGATTAGGGAGCAATCAGCCCCAGCATTTT.